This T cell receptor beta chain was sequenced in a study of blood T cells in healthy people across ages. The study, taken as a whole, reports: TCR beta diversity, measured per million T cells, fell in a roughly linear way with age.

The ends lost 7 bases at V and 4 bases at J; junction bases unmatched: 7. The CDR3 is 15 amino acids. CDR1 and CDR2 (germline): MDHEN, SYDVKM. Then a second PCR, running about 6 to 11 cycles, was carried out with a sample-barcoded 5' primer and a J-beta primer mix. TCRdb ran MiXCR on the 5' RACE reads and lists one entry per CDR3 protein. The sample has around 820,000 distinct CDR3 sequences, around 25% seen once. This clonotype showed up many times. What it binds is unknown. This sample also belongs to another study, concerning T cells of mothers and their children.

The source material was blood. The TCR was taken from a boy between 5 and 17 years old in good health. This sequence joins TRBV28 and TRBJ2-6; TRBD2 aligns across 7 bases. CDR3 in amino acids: CASITGGGGANVLTF. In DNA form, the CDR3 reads TGTGCCAGCATTACGGGAGGTGGAGGGGCCAACGTCCTGACTTTC. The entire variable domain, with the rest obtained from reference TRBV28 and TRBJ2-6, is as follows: DVKVTQSSRYLVKRTGEKVFLECVQDMDHENMFWYRQDPGLGLRLIYFSYDVKMKEKGDIPEGYSVSREKKERFSLILESASTNQTSMYLCASITGGGGANVLTFGAGSRLTVL.